A selection of T cell receptor beta chains follows, all from one sample in a study of cytomegalovirus exposure and HLA in healthy donors. Libraries were prepared by immunoSEQ multiplex PCR; TCRdb keeps only in-frame clonotypes and omits some of them. The sample holds 90,000 to 100,000 clones, roughly 90% seen once. Sequencing used PBMCs. The receptor source for this set is a man younger than 30 in good health and CMV-seropositive. Each CDR3 is given with its conserved first and last residue. Each record gives: J gene, D gene, V gene, clone size, CDR3 DNA, CDR3 protein. The D gene is left open where the match is weak. A row's size may be missing; if present it is once, few, many or a size class.

>TRBJ1-2|NA|TRBV19|NA
TGTGCCAGTAGTATTGTGCTACTTCCTAACTATGGCTACACCTTC
CASSIVLLPNYGYTF
>TRBJ2-7|NA|TRBV21-1|NA
TGTGCCAGCAGCTCGGGTCACTGCTACGAGCAGTACTTC
CASSSGHCYEQYF
>TRBJ2-7|NA|TRBV28|NA
TGTGCCAGCAATAGCCCGGGTCGAGAACCTTACGAGCAGTACTTC
CASNSPGREPYEQYF
>TRBJ2-1|NA|TRBV6-5|NA
TGTGCCAGCAGTTCCCGGGATAGCTACAATGAGCAGTTCTTC
CASSSRDSYNEQFF
>TRBJ2-7|TRBD1|TRBV19|NA
TGTGCCAGTAATAACCCGGCAGGGGGCTTCGACGAGCAGTACTTC
CASNNPAGGFDEQYF
>TRBJ2-3|NA|TRBV7-3|NA
TGTGCCAGCAGCAGAACTACGGCAGATACGCAGTATTTT
CASSRTTADTQYF
>TRBJ2-3|NA|TRBV9|NA
TGTGCCAGCAGCGTAGGCTCACATCGCACAGATACGCAGTATTTT
CASSVGSHRTDTQYF
>TRBJ2-5|TRBD2|TRBV11-2|NA
TGTGCCAGCAGCTTCCTAGCGGGAGTTTCATTAGAGACCCAGTACTTC
CASSFLAGVSLETQYF
>TRBJ2-1|TRBD1|TRBV27|once
TGTGCCAGCAGTTCCCCGGGACAGGGGGCGTCTCTTGAGCAGTTCTTC
CASSSPGQGASLEQFF
>TRBJ1-2|NA|TRBV6-5|NA
TGTGCCAGCAGTTACTCGGTGCAGGGCCCCGAAGGCTACACCTTC
CASSYSVQGPEGYTF
>TRBJ1-1|NA|TRBV7-2|NA
TGTGCCAGCAGCTTAGAAGCGGGGGTAACTGAAGCTTTCTTT
CASSLEAGVTEAFF
>TRBJ2-1|NA|TRBV5-1|NA
TGCGCCAGCAGCTTGGCCGGGGTGACTAATGAGCAGTTCTTC
CASSLAGVTNEQFF
>TRBJ1-4|NA|TRBV27|NA
TGTGCCAGCAGTAAAGACACAGGTTACGCTAATGAAAAACTGTTTTTT
CASSKDTGYANEKLFF
>TRBJ2-5|TRBD2|TRBV13|NA
TGTGCCAGCAGCTTAGAGGGAGGGCAAGAGACCCAGTACTTC
CASSLEGGQETQYF
>TRBJ2-2|TRBD2|TRBV4-1|NA
TGCGCCAGCAGCCAAGTTGAGCGGACGGGAGGTAACACCGGGGAGCTGTTTTTT
CASSQVERTGGNTGELFF
>TRBJ1-1|TRBD1|TRBV13|few
TGTGCCAGCAGCTACCGGAGACAGGGAATGGGGAACACTGAAGCTTTCTTT
CASSYRRQGMGNTEAFF
>TRBJ1-5|NA|TRBV6-1|NA
TGTGCCAGCAGTAGAGAATATAGCAATCAGCCCCAGCATTTT
CASSREYSNQPQHF
>TRBJ2-7|TRBD1|TRBV4-3|NA
TGCGCCAGCAGCCAAGCTAGGGACAGGAACTTTAGGGTACCCTACGAGCAGTACTTC
CASSQARDRNFRVPYEQYF
>TRBJ1-1|NA|TRBV28|NA
TGTGCCAGCAGCCTATTAAGGACAGAGAACACTGAAGCTTTCTTT
CASSLLRTENTEAFF
>TRBJ2-5|TRBD2|TRBV6-1|NA
TGTGCCAGCAGCCGACTAGCGGGGGAGGAAGAGACCCAGTACTTC
CASSRLAGEEETQYF
>TRBJ1-4|NA|TRBV15|NA
TGTGCCACCCGGGGGGCAACTAATGAAAAACTGTTTTTT
CATRGATNEKLFF
>TRBJ2-2|NA|TRBV19|NA
TGTGCCAGTAGTATGCCGAATGGGTGGAAGCGCCCGGGGGAGCTGTTTTTT
CASSMPNGWKRPGELFF
>TRBJ2-1|NA|TRBV6-5|NA
TGTGCCAGCAGTTACCGGGACTCCTACAATGAGCAGTTCTTC
CASSYRDSYNEQFF
>TRBJ2-7|NA|TRBV11-1|NA
TGTGCCAGCAGCTTAGGGGAGAACTACGAGCAGTACTTC
CASSLGENYEQYF
>TRBJ2-1|TRBD1|TRBV4-2|few
TGTGCCAGCAGCACCCTGGACAGGGGCAATGAGCAGTTCTTC
CASSTLDRGNEQFF
>TRBJ2-7|NA|TRBV5-1|once
TGCGCCAGCAGCTTGGAAGTCCAGGGCCCCTACGAGCAGTACTTC
CASSLEVQGPYEQYF
>TRBJ2-5|NA|TRBV7-7|NA
TGTGCCAGCAGCTTAGGGGGGACACAAGAGACCCAGTACTTC
CASSLGGTQETQYF
>TRBJ2-7|TRBD1|TRBV28|NA
TGTGCCAGCAGTGGGACAGGGAAGGGTGAGCAGTACTTC
CASSGTGKGEQYF
>TRBJ2-7|TRBD1|TRBV28|once
TGTGCCAGCAATCCGGGACAGACAACCTACGAGCAGTACTTC
CASNPGQTTYEQYF
>TRBJ2-1|NA|TRBV4-2|NA
TGTGCCAGCAGCCAAGAAAGGAGCAATGAGCAGTTCTTC
CASSQERSNEQFF
>TRBJ1-1|NA|TRBV14|NA
TGTGCCAGCAGTCGAGGGTCCCGAACTGAAGCTTTCTTT
CASSRGSRTEAFF
>TRBJ1-2|NA|TRBV6-5|NA
TGTGCCAGCAGCTCCGGTGCCCGTTCAGGCTACACCTTC
CASSSGARSGYTF
>TRBJ1-1|NA|TRBV19|NA
TGTGCCAGCTTACCCCGAAGACAAGGGAACACTGAAGCTTTCTTT
CASLPRRQGNTEAFF
>TRBJ2-3|TRBD2|TRBV2|NA
TGTGCCAGCAGTGGGTCAGCGGGAGTACGGGCAGATACGCAGTATTTT
CASSGSAGVRADTQYF
>TRBJ2-7|NA|TRBV18|NA
TGTGCCAGCTCACCACCGACGGGGGTGATTGAGCAGTACTTC
CASSPPTGVIEQYF
>TRBJ2-3|TRBD2|TRBV19|few
TGTGCCAGTACGCCGGGAGGGTCTCCTTTCACAGATACGCAGTATTTT
CASTPGGSPFTDTQYF
>TRBJ1-5|NA|TRBV19|once
TGTGCCAGTAGTATAGCAGAACGGACAGTTAGCAATCAGCCCCAGCATTTT
CASSIAERTVSNQPQHF
>TRBJ2-1|NA|TRBV5-1|once
TGCGCCAGCAGCTCACAGGGCGTAGGCAATGAGCAGTTCTTC
CASSSQGVGNEQFF
>TRBJ1-3|TRBD1|TRBV4-3|NA
TGCGCCAGCAGCCCTGGACTCAACCGGGACAGGCTACGTTACTCTGGAAACACCATATATTTT
CASSPGLNRDRLRYSGNTIYF
>TRBJ2-7|NA|TRBV5-6|NA
TGTGCCAGCAGCTTGGACAGAGTCGAGCAGTACTTC
CASSLDRVEQYF
>TRBJ2-7|TRBD2|TRBV7-2|NA
TGTGCCAGCAGCTCCCCGGGAGGGTACGAGCAGTACTTC
CASSSPGGYEQYF
>TRBJ1-2|TRBD1|TRBV5-4|NA
TGTGCCAGCAGCTTGGATCTACAGGGGGGAGGGGGCTACACCTTC
CASSLDLQGGGGYTF
>TRBJ2-2|NA|TRBV11-1|NA
TGTGCCAGCAGCTTAGAGGGGGGGATTGACACCGGGGAGCTGTTTTTT
CASSLEGGIDTGELFF
>TRBJ2-1|TRBD2|TRBV7-3|NA
TGTGCCAGCAGCCCCATAGCGGGGGGTTCCTACAATGAGCAGTTCTTC
CASSPIAGGSYNEQFF
>TRBJ2-7|NA|TRBV6-5|NA
TGTGCCAGCAGTTATACTACAGGCCCCTACGAGCAGTACTTC
CASSYTTGPYEQYF
>TRBJ2-2|NA|TRBV5-1|once
TGCGCCAGCAGCCTTGGAAGGGGTCAGGCCACCGGGGAGCTGTTTTTT
CASSLGRGQATGELFF
>TRBJ1-6|TRBD1|TRBV4-1|few
TGCGCCAGCAGCCAAGTGGGACAGGGCTATGGAAATTCACCCCTCCACTTT
CASSQVGQGYGNSPLHF
>TRBJ2-5|TRBD2|TRBV4-3|NA
TGCGCCAGCAGCCAAGGTTTTAGCGGGGGGGTCGAGACCCAGTACTTC
CASSQGFSGGVETQYF
>TRBJ2-3|TRBD2|TRBV29-1|NA
TGCAGCGGCCAACTAGCGGGAGTGACAGATACGCAGTATTTT
CSGQLAGVTDTQYF
>TRBJ2-3|NA|TRBV15|NA
TGTGCCACCAGCAGAGCCCGGAGCACAGATACGCAGTATTTT
CATSRARSTDTQYF
>TRBJ2-3|TRBD1|TRBV5-3|NA
TGTGCCAGAAGCCCATCGGAATTCCGACAGGGGCGAGATACGCAGTATTTT
CARSPSEFRQGRDTQYF
>TRBJ1-1|NA|TRBV6-5|NA
TGTGCCAGCAGTTACTCCACAAGTAAGAACACTGAAGCTTTCTTT
CASSYSTSKNTEAFF
>TRBJ2-3|TRBD2|TRBV4-2|NA
TGTGCCAGCAGCCGGAGATCGGTGGCGGGGGGGGTAGATACGCAGTATTTT
CASSRRSVAGGVDTQYF